The T cell receptor (beta chain) described here comes from a study of T and B cells in COVID-19 patients. The V gene's germline CDR1 is SGHNT and CDR2 YYREEE (reference sequence). J lost 0 bases, V lost 2 bases, and 7 bases had no gene match. The CDR3 contains 17 residues. Study-wide points: Active COVID-19 showed highly clonal TRB repertoires; recovery showed diversity and richness above healthy donors. In COVID-19 patients, T cell receptor beta variable and joining gene use was reportedly strongly skewed. CD4+, regulatory T cell, CD8+ and sorted SARS-CoV-2-responsive or tetramer+ T cells were not yet sequenced. The recovered cohort had thousands of exclusive TCR clusters, including approximately 31 low generation probability clusters.

TRB rearrangements were amplified by multiplex PCR with BIOMED2 TRB-A/B primers. TCRdb fed the multiplex PCR reads into MiXCR, producing one record per CDR3 protein. The sample lists 8,500 to 9,500 distinct CDR3 sequences, about two fifths occurring once. As for this clonotype: Its antigen is currently unknown.

Blood genomic DNA input for TRB amplification was roughly 250-500 ng. The J gene is TRBJ2-1, the V gene TRBV5-4, with 8 bases that match TRBD2. This TCR was recovered from a human donor with active COVID-19. The sequenced sample consisted of blood. CDR3 nucleotide sequence: TGTGCCAGCAGCTTCACGGGAGGGCCTCCCTCCTACAATGAGCAGTTCTTC. Amino acid sequence: CASSFTGGPPSYNEQFF.